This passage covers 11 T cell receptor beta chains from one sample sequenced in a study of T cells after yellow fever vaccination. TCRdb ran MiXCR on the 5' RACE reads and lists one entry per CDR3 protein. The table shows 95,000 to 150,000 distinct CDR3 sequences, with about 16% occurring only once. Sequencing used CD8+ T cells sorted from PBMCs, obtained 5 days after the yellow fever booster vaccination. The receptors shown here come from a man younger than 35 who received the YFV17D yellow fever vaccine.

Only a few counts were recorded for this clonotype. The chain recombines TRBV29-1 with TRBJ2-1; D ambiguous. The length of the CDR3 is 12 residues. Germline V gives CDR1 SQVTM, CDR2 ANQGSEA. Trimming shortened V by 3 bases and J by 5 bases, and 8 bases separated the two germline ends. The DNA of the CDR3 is TGCAGCGTTGAGGCGTCAAACAATGAGCAGTTCTTC. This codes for CSVEASNNEQFF.

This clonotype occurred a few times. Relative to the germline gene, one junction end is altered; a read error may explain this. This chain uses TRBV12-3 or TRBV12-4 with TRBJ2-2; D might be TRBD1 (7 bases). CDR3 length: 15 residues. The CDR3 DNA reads TGTGCCAGCAGTCCCGACAGGGAGGCGGACGGGGCGCTGTTTTTT. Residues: CASSPDREADGALFF.

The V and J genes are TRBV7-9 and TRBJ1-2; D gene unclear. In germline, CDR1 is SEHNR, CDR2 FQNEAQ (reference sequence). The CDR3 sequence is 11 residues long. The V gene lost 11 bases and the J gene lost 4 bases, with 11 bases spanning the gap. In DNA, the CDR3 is TGTGCCCTGAGTCTTGGCTATGGCTACACCTTC. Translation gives CALSLGYGYTF.

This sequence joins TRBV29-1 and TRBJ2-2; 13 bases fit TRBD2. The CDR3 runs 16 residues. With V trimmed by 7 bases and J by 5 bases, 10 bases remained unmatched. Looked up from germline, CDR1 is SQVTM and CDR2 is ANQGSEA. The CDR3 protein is CSAQLAGGLSTGELFF. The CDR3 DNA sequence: TGCAGCGCACAACTAGCGGGGGGGCTCTCTACCGGGGAGCTGTTTTTT.

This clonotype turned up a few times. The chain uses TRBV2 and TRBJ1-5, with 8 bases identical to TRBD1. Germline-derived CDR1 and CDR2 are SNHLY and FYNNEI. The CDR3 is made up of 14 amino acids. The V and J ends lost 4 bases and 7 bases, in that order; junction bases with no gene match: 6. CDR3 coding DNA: TGTGCCAGCAGTGGTACAGGGGGAGGGCAGCCCCAGCATTTT. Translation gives CASSGTGGGQPQHF.

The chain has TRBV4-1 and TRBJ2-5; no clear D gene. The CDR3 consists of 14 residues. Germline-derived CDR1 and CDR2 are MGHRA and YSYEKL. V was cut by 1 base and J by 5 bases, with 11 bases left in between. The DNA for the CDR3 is TGCGCCAGCAGCCAAGTTACCCCCACTGAGACCCAGTACTTC. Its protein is CASSQVTPTETQYF.

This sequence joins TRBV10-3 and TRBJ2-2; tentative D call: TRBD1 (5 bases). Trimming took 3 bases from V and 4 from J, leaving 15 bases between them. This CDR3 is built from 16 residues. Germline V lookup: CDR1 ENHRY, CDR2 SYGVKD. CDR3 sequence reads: CAISEEGAMSTGELFF. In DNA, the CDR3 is TGTGCCATCAGTGAAGAAGGGGCAATGAGCACCGGGGAGCTGTTTTTT.

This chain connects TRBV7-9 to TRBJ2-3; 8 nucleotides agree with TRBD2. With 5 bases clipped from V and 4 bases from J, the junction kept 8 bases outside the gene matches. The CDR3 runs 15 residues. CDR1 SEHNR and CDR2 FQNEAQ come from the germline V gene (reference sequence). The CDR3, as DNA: TGTGCCAGCAGCCGCCCGGGGGGGGTCGCAGATACGCAGTATTTT. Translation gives CASSRPGGVADTQYF.

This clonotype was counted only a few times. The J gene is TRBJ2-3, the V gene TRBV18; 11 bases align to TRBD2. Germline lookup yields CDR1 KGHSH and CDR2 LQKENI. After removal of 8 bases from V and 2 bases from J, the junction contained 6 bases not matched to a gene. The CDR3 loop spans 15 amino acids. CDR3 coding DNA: TGTGCCAGCACCCCTAGCGGGGGGACCACAGATACGCAGTATTTT. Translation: CASTPSGGTTDTQYF.

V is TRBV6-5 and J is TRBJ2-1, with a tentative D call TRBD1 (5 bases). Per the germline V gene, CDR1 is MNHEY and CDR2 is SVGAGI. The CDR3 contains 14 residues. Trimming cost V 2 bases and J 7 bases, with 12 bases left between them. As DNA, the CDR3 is TGTGCCAGCAGTTACGCCATGGGGCCTAATGAGCAGTTCTTC. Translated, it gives CASSYAMGPNEQFF.

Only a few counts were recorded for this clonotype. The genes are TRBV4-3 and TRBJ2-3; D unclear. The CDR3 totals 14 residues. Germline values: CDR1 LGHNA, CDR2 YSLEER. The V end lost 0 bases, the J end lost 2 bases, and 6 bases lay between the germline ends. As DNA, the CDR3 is TGCGCCAGCAGCCAAGAATTGAACACAGATACGCAGTATTTT. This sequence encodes CASSQELNTDTQYF.